This TCR beta chain is drawn from a study of blood T cells in healthy people across ages. Primers used in a second PCR of roughly 6 to 12 cycles were a sample-barcoded 5' primer and a J-beta primer mix. Every sample gave at least 2.5 million paired-end reads containing CDR3. TCRdb recomputed calls from the 5' RACE reads with MiXCR, one row per CDR3 protein. The sample carries roughly 930,000 distinct CDR3 sequences, around 48% recorded once. The authors extracted at least 5 micrograms of total RNA per sample. This clonotype was picked up a small number of times. Its antigen is not known. General study findings and limits: Diversity of TCR beta per million T cells declined in a roughly linear way with age.

Sequenced: blood. The TCR comes from a man younger than 45 in good health.

The CDR3 DNA is TGTGCCAGCAGCAGGTACAGGGGTCGTGGCTACACCTTC. Translation gives CASSRYRGRGYTF. The chain joins TRBV21-1 to TRBJ1-2; no check of the table's D call, TRBD1, against the DNA was made. TRBV21-1 is a pseudogene segment. CDR3 length equals 13 residues.